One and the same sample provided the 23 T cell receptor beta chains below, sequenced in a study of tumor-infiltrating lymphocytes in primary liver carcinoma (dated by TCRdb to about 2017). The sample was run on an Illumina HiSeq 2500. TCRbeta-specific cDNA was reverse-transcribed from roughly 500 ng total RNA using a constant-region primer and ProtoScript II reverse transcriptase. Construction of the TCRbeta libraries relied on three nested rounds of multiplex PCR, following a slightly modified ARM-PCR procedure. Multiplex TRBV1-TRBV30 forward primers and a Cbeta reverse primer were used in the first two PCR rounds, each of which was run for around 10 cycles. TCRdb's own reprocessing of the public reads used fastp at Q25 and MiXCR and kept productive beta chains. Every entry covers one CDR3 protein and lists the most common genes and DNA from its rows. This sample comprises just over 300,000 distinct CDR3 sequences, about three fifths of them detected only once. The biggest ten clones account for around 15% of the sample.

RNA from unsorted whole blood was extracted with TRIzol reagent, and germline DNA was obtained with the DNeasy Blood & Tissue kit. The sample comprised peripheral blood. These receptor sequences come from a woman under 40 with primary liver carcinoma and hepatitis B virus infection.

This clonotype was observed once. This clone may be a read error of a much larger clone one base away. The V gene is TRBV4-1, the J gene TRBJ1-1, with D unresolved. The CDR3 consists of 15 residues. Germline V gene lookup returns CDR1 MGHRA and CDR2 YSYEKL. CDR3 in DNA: TGCGCCAGCAGCCAAGAGGGAGGAGCGGTCACTGAATCTTTCTTT. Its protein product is CASSQEGGAVTESFF.

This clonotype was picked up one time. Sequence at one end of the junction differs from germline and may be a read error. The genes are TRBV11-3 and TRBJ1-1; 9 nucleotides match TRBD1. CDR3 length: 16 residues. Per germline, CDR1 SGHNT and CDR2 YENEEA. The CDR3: CASNNKLGQGLPEAFF. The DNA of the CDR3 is TGTGCCAGCAACAATAAATTAGGACAGGGGTTGCCTGAGGCTTTCTTT.

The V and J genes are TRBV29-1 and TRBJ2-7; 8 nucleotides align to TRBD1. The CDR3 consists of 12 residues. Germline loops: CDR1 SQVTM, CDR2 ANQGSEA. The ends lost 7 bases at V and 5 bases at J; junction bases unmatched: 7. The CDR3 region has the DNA TGCAGCGCCGGACAGGGCCGAGACGAGCAGTACTTC. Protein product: CSAGQGRDEQYF.

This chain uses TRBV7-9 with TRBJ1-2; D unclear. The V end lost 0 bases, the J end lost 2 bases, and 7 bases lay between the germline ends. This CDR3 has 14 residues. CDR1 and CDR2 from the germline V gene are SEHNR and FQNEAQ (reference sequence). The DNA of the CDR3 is TGTGCCAGCAGCTTAGCAGGCGGCAACTATGGCTACACCTTC. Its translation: CASSLAGGNYGYTF.

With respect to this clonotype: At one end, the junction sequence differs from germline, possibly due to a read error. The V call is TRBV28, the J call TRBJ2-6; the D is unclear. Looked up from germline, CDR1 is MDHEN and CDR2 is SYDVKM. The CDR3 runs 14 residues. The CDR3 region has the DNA TGTGTCAGCAGTTTACGGGCTGGGGCCAACGTCCTGACTTTC. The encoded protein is CVSSLRAGANVLTF. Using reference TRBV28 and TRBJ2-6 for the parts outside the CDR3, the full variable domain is DVKVTQSSRYLVKRTGEKVFLECVQDMDHENMFWYRQDPGLGLRLIYFSYDVKMKEKGDIPEGYSVSREKKERFSLILESASTNQTSMYLCVSSLRAGANVLTFGAGSRLTVL.

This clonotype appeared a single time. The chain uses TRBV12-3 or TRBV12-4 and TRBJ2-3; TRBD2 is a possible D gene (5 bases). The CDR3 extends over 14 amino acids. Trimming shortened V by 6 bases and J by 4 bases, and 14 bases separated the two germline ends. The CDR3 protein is CASRSGVGADTQYF. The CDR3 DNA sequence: TGTGCCAGCAGGAGCGGAGTCGGCGCAGATACGCAGTATTTT.

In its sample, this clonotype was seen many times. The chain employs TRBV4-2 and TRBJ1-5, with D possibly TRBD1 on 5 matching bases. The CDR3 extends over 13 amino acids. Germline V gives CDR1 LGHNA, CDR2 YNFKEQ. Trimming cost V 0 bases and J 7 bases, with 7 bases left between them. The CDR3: CASSQERGQPQHF. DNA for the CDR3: TGTGCCAGCAGCCAAGAGAGGGGCCAGCCCCAGCATTTT.

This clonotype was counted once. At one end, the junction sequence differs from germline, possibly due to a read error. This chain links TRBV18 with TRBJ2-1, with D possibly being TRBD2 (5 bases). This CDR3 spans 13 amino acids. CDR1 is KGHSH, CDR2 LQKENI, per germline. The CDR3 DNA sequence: TGTGCCAGCTCCCCACTCCGGGATAACGCGCAGTTCTTC. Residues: CASSPLRDNAQFF.

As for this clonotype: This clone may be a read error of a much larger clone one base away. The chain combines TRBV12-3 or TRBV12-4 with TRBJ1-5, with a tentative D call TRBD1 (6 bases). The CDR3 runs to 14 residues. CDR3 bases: TGTGCCAGCAGTCTGACAGGTTATCATCAGCCCCAGCAATTT. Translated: CASSLTGYHQPQQF.

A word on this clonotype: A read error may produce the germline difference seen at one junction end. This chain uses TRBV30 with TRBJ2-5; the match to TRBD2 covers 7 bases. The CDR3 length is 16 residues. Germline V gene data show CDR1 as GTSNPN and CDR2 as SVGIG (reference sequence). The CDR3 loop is CTWSLAGASFGETQYF. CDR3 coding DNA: TGTACCTGGAGTTTGGCGGGAGCCTCTTTCGGGGAGACCCAGTACTTC.

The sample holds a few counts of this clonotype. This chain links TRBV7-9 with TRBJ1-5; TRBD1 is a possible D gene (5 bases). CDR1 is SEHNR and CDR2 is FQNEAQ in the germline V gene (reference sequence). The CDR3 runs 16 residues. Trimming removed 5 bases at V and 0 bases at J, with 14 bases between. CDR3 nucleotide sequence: TGTGCCAGCAGCATACACAGGAGTAATAGCAATCAGCCCCAGCATTTT. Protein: CASSIHRSNSNQPQHF.

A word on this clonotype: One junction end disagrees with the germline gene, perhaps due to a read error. CDR3: CAGGFLGLAGGLAKNIQYF. DNA of the CDR3: TGTGCTGGTGGTTTCCTCGGACTAGCGGGAGGCCTAGCCAAAAACATTCAGTACTTC. The V call is TRBV12-5, the J call TRBJ2-4; 14 bases are shared with TRBD2. CDR1 is LGHNT and CDR2 is FRNRAP in the germline V gene. The CDR3 is 19 amino acids.

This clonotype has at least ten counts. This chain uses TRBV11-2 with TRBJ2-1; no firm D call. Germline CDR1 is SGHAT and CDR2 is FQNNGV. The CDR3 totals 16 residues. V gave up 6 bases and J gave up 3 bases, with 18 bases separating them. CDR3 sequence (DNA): TGTGCCAGCAGAGCTACCGCCGACCCAAACTACAATGAGCAGTTCTTC. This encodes CASRATADPNYNEQFF.

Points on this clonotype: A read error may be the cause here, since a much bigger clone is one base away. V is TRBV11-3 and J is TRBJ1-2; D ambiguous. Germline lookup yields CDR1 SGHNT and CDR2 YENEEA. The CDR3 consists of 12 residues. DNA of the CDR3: TGTGCCAGCAGCTCCGGACGGTCCGGCTACATCTTC. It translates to CASSSGRSGYIF.

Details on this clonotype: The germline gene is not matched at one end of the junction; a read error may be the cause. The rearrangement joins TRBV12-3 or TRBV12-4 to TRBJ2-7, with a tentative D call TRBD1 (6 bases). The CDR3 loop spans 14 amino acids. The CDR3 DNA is TGTGCCAGCAGTTTACAGGGGAGCTCCTACGAGCGGTACTTC. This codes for CASSLQGSSYERYF.

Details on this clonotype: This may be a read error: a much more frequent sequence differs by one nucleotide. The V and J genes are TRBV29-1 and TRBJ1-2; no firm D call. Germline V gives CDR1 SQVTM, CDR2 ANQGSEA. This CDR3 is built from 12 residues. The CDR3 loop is CSAARSNNGYTF. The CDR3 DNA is TGCAGCGCCGCTCGGTCTAACAATGGCTACACCTTC.

The DNA for the CDR3 is TGTGCCAGCACTTATCATGGTTCGAGCACAGATACGCAGTATTTT. This gives the protein CASTYHGSSTDTQYF. The V and J genes are TRBV6-5 and TRBJ2-3; D remains unclear. Trimming took off 7 bases at V and 0 bases at J, with 14 bases between the two ends. Germline V CDR1 and CDR2: MNHEY, SVGAGI. There are 15 residues in the CDR3.

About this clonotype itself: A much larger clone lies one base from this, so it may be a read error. This chain's CDR3 is CASSPRGRGNEQFF. The DNA of the CDR3 is TGTGCCAGCAGTCCTAGGGGGAGGGGGAATGAGCAGTTCTTC. The genes are TRBV6-2 or TRBV6-3 and TRBJ2-1; D might be TRBD2 (7 bases). With 5 bases removed from V and 7 bases from J, the gap between germline ends came to 15 bases. Germline CDR1 MNHEY, CDR2 SVGEGT. There are 14 residues in the CDR3.

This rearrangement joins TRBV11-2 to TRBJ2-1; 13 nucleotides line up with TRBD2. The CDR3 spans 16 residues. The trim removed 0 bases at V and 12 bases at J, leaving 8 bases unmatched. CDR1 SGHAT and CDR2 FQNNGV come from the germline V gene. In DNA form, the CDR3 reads TGTGCCAGCAGCTTAGATGGGGGACTAGCGGGGCATATGCAGTTCTTC. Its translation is CASSLDGGLAGHMQFF.

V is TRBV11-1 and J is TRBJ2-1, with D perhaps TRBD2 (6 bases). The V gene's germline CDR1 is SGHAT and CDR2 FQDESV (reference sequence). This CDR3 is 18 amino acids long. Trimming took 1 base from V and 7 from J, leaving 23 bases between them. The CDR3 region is CASSLGGCGTSDRNEQFF. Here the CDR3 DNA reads TGTGCCAGCAGCTTAGGTGGGTGCGGGACGAGCGATCGTAATGAGCAGTTCTTC.

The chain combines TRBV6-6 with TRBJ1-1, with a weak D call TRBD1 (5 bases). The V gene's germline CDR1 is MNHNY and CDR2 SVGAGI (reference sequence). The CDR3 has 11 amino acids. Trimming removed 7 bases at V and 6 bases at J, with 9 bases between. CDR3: CASNQGSEAFF. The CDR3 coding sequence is TGTGCCAGCAATCAGGGCTCTGAAGCTTTCTTT.

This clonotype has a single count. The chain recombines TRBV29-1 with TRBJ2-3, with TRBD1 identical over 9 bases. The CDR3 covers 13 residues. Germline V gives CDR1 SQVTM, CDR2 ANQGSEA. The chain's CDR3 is CGVGQGATDTQYF. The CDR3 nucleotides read TGCGGTGTGGGACAGGGAGCCACAGATACGCAGTATTTT.

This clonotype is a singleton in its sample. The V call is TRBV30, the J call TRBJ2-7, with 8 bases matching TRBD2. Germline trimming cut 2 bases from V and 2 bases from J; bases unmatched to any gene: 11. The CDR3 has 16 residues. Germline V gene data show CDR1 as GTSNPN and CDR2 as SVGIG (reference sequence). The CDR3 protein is CAWSLRTSGVPYEQYF. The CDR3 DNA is TGTGCCTGGAGTCTACGAACTAGCGGAGTGCCCTACGAGCAGTACTTC. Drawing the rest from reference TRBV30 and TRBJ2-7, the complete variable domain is SQTIHQWPATLVQPVGSPLSLECTVEGTSNPNLYWYRQAAGRGLQLLFYSVGIGQISSEVPQNLSASRPQDRQFILSSKKLLLSDSGFYLCAWSLRTSGVPYEQYFGPGTRLTVT.